The entry below describes one T cell receptor beta chain. This record comes from a study of blood T cell repertoires in COVID-19. Across the whole study: Samples representing acute and convalescent COVID-19 were sourced from the United States, Italy and Spain. T cells, B-cell-depleted T cells, or PBMCs provided the cDNA or gDNA that served as material.

The V end lost 4 bases, the J end lost 6 bases, and 7 bases lay between the germline ends. This CDR3 contains 11 residues. CDR1 and CDR2 from the germline V gene are PRHDT and FYEKMQ (reference sequence). In the study's own analysis: Reference gene primer amplification gave nucleated cell count estimates. Repertoires were generated with immunoSEQ multiplex PCR, while TCRdb's copy carries only in-frame clones and drops some. V and J calls and clone size come straight from that table; D and trimming were deduced from the DNA. This sample carries about 160,000 clones, about 74% of them seen once, and the ten largest clones take about 8.3%.

This chain joins TRBV13 and TRBJ2-7, with D perhaps TRBD2 (5 bases). The sample comprised peripheral blood. This receptor was obtained from a man aged 55 to 70 with acute or convalescent COVID-19. The CDR3 DNA sequence: TGTGCCAGCAGCTCCCGGGGCGAGCAGTACTTC. It codes for CASSSRGEQYF.